These T cell receptor beta chains were read from a single sample in a study of T cell repertoires in aging, cancer and after chemotherapy. One entry per CDR3 protein results from TCRdb running MiXCR on the multiplex PCR reads. The data hold a few thousand distinct CDR3 sequences, with 50% to 70% observed a single time. Sequencing was performed on blood. These receptors originate from a human donor with a blood cancer. Both conserved end residues are part of each CDR3. Each record gives: D gene, clone size, J gene, V gene, CDR3 protein. D genes are given only for firm matches. A row's size may be missing; if present it is once, few, many or a size class.

d_gene: TRBD2
abundance: NA
j_gene: TRBJ2-5
v_gene: TRBV30
CDR3aa: CAWRVGGGRQETQYF

d_gene: NA
abundance: NA
j_gene: TRBJ1-5
v_gene: TRBV30
CDR3aa: CAWSPVGVQPQHF

d_gene: NA
abundance: NA
j_gene: TRBJ2-1
v_gene: TRBV7-2
CDR3aa: CASSLEAGRVNEQFF

d_gene: TRBD2
abundance: NA
j_gene: TRBJ2-5
v_gene: TRBV20-1
CDR3aa: CSAGGLAGKEETQYF

d_gene: TRBD1
abundance: few
j_gene: TRBJ1-2
v_gene: TRBV5-6
CDR3aa: CASRRLGQGYGYTF

d_gene: NA
abundance: once
j_gene: TRBJ1-2
v_gene: TRBV20-1
CDR3aa: CSVATYGYTF

d_gene: NA
abundance: few
j_gene: TRBJ1-2
v_gene: TRBV6-5
CDR3aa: CASSYSTLNAYGYTF

d_gene: NA
abundance: NA
j_gene: TRBJ2-3
v_gene: TRBV20-1
CDR3aa: CSATVSTDTQYF

d_gene: NA
abundance: NA
j_gene: TRBJ2-3
v_gene: TRBV19
CDR3aa: CASSIWGTTDTQYF

d_gene: NA
abundance: NA
j_gene: TRBJ1-1
v_gene: TRBV30
CDR3aa: CAWSGSENTEAFF

d_gene: NA
abundance: NA
j_gene: TRBJ1-1
v_gene: TRBV29-1
CDR3aa: CSVEGGRGTEAFF

d_gene: NA
abundance: NA
j_gene: TRBJ2-5
v_gene: TRBV12-3/TRBV12-4
CDR3aa: CASSLFGTGKETQYF

d_gene: TRBD1
abundance: NA
j_gene: TRBJ1-2
v_gene: TRBV6-5
CDR3aa: CASSPGTENYGYTF

d_gene: NA
abundance: NA
j_gene: TRBJ2-3
v_gene: TRBV7-2
CDR3aa: CASTRSVDTQYF

d_gene: NA
abundance: NA
j_gene: TRBJ2-1
v_gene: TRBV12-3/TRBV12-4
CDR3aa: CASSLEVSYNEQFF

d_gene: TRBD2
abundance: NA
j_gene: TRBJ2-2
v_gene: TRBV19
CDR3aa: CASTRGGTGELFF

d_gene: NA
abundance: NA
j_gene: TRBJ2-3
v_gene: TRBV29-1
CDR3aa: CSVGTTGTAGFDTQNF

d_gene: NA
abundance: NA
j_gene: TRBJ1-5
v_gene: TRBV6-2/TRBV6-3
CDR3aa: CASSLSISNQPQHF

d_gene: NA
abundance: few
j_gene: TRBJ2-5
v_gene: TRBV6-5
CDR3aa: CASSRTHLETQYF

d_gene: NA
abundance: NA
j_gene: TRBJ1-1
v_gene: TRBV12-3/TRBV12-4
CDR3aa: CASSSQGGYTEAFF